These 5 T cell receptor beta chains came from one sample sequenced in a study of OX40 agonist ivuxolimab in advanced cancers. Clones were sequenced by immunoSEQ multiplex PCR, and TCRdb holds only the in-frame ones, with some missing. The data hold approximately 99,000 clones, with more than 95% observed a single time. This material consisted of CD4+ or CD8+ T cells sorted from blood, taken in a trial of the OX40 agonist ivuxolimab. Receptors were obtained from an adult with an advanced solid tumor such as melanoma, head and neck, liver or kidney cancer.

This chain connects TRBV2 to TRBJ1-1; D gene uncertain. The CDR3 is made up of 13 amino acids. The V gene lost 6 bases and the J gene lost 9 bases, with 17 bases spanning the gap. Germline assignment: CDR1 SNHLY and CDR2 FYNNEI. The CDR3 is CASRRVSRRQAFF. The CDR3 region has the DNA TGTGCCAGCAGGAGAGTTTCCAGAAGACAAGCTTTCTTT.

About this clone: Other nucleotide sequences from this sample produce the same CDR3. CDR3 in DNA: TGTGCCAGCAGTCAGAGCTCCTACAATGAGCAGTTCTTC. Translating it yields CASSQSSYNEQFF. This chain joins TRBV27 and TRBJ2-1; no definite D call. The CDR3 sequence is 13 residues long. V was shortened by 5 bases and J by 0 bases, with 5 bases between the two germline ends. The germline gives CDR1 MNHEY, CDR2 SMNVEV (reference sequence).

CDR3 coding DNA: TGTGCCAGCAGCTTAGGTGGGACAGGGGGCAGAGTCAACACTGAAGCTTTCTTT. It yields the protein CASSLGGTGGRVNTEAFF. This chain uses TRBV11-2 with TRBJ1-1, with 12 bases aligning to TRBD1. Germline V gene sequence: CDR1 SGHAT, CDR2 FQNNGV. This CDR3 comprises 18 residues. V shed 1 base, J shed 2 bases, and the junction held 8 bases outside the gene matches.

The chain combines TRBV4-3 with TRBJ2-1; TRBD2 agrees at 9 bases. Germline CDR1 is LGHNA and CDR2 is YSLEER. This CDR3 contains 17 residues. V lost 0 bases and J lost 8; bases outside the gene matches: 11. The CDR3 sequence is CASSQDNVAGASDEQFF. In nucleotides, the CDR3 is TGCGCCAGCAGCCAAGATAATGTAGCGGGAGCTTCGGATGAGCAGTTCTTC.

This clone was seen just once. The rearrangement uses TRBV2 and TRBJ2-7, with 12 bases identical to TRBD2. Germline V gives CDR1 SNHLY, CDR2 FYNNEI. This CDR3 is 15 amino acids long. V gave up 8 bases and J gave up 3 bases; unmatched junction bases: 8. The CDR3 sequence is CASYSGLAGFYEQYF. The CDR3 DNA follows: TGTGCCAGCTACTCTGGACTAGCGGGGTTCTACGAGCAGTACTTC. The full variable domain, its missing parts supplied by reference TRBV2 and TRBJ2-7, is EPEVTQTPSHQVTQMGQEVILRCVPISNHLYFYWYRQILGQKVEFLVSFYNNEISEKSEIFDDQFSVERPDGSNFTLKIRSTKLEDSAMYFCASYSGLAGFYEQYFGPGTRLTVT.